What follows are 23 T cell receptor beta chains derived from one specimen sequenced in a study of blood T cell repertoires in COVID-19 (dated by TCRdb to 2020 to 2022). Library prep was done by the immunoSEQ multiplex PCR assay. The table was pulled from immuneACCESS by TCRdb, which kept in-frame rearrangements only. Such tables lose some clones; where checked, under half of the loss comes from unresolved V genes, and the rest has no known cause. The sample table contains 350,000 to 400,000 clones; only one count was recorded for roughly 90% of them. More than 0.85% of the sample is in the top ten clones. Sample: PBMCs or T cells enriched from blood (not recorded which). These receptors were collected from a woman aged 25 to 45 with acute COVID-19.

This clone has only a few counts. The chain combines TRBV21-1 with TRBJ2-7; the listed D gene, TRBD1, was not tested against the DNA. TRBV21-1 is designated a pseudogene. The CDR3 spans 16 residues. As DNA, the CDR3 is TGTGCCAGCAGCCAAGCGGCAGGGGGAATTTTCTACGAGCAGTACTTC. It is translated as CASSQAAGGIFYEQYF.

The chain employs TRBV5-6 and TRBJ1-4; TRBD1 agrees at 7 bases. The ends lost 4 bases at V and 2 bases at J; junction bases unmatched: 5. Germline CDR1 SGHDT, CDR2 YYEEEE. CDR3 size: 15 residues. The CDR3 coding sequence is TGTGCCAGCAGCCGCAGACAGGGTACTAATGAAAAACTGTTTTTT. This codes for CASSRRQGTNEKLFF.

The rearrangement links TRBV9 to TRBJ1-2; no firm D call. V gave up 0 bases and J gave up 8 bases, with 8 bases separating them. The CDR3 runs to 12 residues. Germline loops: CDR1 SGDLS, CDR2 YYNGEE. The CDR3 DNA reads TGTGCCAGCAGCGTAGCGGGTCGAGGCTACACCTTC. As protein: CASSVAGRGYTF.

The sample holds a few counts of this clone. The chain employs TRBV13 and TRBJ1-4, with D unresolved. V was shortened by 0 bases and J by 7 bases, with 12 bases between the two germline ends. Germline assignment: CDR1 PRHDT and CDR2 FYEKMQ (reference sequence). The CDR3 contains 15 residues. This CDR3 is CASSLGRSGSEKLFF. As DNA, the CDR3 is TGTGCCAGCAGCTTAGGACGGTCCGGTAGTGAAAAACTGTTTTTT.

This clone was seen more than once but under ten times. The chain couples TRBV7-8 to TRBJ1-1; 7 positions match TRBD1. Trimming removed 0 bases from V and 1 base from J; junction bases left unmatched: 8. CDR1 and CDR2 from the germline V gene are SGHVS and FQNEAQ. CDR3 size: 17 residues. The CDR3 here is CASSLAQRQGQNTEAFF. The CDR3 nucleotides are TGTGCCAGCAGCTTAGCACAGAGACAGGGCCAGAACACTGAAGCTTTCTTT.

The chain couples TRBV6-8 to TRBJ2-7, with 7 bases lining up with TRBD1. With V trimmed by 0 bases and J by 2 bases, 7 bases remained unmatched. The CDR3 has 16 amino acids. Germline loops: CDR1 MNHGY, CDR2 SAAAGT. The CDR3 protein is CASSYSGPGTAYEQYF. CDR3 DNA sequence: TGTGCCAGCAGTTACTCGGGTCCAGGGACAGCCTACGAGCAGTACTTC.

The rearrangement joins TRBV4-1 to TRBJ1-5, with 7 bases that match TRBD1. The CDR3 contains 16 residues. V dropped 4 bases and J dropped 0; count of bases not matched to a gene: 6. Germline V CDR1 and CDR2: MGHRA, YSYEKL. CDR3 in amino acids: CASSRGTADSNQPQHF. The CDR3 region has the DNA TGCGCCAGCAGCCGTGGGACAGCAGATAGCAATCAGCCCCAGCATTTT.

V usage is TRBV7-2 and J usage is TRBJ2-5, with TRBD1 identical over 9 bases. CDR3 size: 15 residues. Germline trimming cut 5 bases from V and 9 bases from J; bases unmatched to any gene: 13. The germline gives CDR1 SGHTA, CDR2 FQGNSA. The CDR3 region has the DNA TGTGCCAGCAGCCCGCTCACAGGGGGCGGCCAGGCCCAGTACTTC. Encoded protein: CASSPLTGGGQAQYF.

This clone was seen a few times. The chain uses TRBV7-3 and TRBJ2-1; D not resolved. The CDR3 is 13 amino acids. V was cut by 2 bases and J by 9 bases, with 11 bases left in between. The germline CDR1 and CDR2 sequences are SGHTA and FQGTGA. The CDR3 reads CASSLGGGVEQFF. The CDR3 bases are TGTGCCAGCAGCTTAGGTGGTGGAGTTGAGCAGTTCTTC.

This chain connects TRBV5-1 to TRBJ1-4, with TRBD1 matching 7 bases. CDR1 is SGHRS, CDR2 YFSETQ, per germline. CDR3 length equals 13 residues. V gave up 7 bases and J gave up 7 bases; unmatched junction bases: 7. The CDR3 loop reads CASAGGGSEKLFF. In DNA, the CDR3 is TGCGCCAGCGCTGGAGGGGGCAGTGAAAAACTGTTTTTT.

CDR3 coding DNA: TGTGCCAGCAACCCCTCTCGCCCGCACAGGGTGGAAGCTTTCTTT. It specifies CASNPSRPHRVEAFF. The rearrangement links TRBV6-2 or TRBV6-3 to TRBJ1-1, with D possibly matching TRBD1 (6 bases). V lost 7 bases to trimming and J lost 8 bases, with 23 bases between them. Germline CDR1 and CDR2: MNHEY and SVGEGT. The CDR3 runs 15 residues.

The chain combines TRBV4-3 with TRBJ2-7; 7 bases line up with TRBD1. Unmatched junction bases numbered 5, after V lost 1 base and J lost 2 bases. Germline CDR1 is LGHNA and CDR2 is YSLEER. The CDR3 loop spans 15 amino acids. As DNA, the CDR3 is TGCGCCAGCAGCCAAGGGTGGGACAGTGCCTACGAGCAGTACTTC. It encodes CASSQGWDSAYEQYF.

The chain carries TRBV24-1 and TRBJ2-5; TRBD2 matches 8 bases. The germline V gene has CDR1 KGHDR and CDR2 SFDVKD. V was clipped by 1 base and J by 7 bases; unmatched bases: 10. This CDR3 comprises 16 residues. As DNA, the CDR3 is TGTGCCACCAGTGATTTTGGGGTAGCGGGGTCTGGGACCCAGTACTTC. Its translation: CATSDFGVAGSGTQYF.

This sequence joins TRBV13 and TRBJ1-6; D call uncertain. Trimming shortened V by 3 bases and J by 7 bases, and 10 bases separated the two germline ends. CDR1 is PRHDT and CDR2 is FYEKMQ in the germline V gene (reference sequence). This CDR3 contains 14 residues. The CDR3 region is CASSFKLPNSPLHF. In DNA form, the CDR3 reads TGTGCCAGCAGCTTCAAGCTCCCAAATTCACCCCTCCACTTT. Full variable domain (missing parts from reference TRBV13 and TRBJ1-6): AAGVIQSPRHLIKEKRETATLKCYPIPRHDTVYWYQQGPGQDPQFLISFYEKMQSDKGSIPDRFSAQQFSDYHSELNMSSLELGDSALYFCASSFKLPNSPLHFGNGTRLTVT.

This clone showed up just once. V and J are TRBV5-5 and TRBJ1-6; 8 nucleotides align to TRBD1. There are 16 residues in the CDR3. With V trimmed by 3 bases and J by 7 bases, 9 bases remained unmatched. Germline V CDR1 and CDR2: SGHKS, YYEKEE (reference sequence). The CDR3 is CASSSNQGAQNSPLHF. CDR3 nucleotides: TGTGCCAGCAGCTCTAACCAGGGGGCCCAAAATTCACCCCTCCACTTT.

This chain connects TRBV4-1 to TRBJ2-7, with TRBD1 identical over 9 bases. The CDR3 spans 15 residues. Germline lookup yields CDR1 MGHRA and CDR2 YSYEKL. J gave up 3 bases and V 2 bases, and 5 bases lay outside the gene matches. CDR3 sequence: CASSQNRDRDYEQYF. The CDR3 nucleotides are TGCGCCAGCAGCCAAAATCGGGACAGGGACTACGAGCAGTACTTC.

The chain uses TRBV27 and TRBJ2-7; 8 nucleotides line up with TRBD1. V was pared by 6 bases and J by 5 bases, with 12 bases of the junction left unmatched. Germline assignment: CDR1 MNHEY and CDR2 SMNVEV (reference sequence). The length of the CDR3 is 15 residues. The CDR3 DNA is TGTGCCAGCAGCCTCTTTCTGGACAGGGATAACGAGCAGTACTTC. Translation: CASSLFLDRDNEQYF.

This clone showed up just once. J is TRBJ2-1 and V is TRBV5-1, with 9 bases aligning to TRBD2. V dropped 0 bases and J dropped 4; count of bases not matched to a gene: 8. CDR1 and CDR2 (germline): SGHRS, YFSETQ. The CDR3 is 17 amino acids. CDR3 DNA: TGCGCCAGCAGCTTGGGACTCGCGGGGGGGATATACAATGAGCAGTTCTTC. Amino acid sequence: CASSLGLAGGIYNEQFF.

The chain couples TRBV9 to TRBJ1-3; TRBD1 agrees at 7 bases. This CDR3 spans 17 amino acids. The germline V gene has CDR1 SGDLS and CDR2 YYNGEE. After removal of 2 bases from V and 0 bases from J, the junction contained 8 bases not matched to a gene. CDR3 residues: CASSVGTTGSSGNTIYF. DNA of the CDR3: TGTGCCAGCAGCGTGGGTACGACAGGGAGCTCTGGAAACACCATATATTTT. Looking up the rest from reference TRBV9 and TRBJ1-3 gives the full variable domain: DSGVTQTPKHLITATGQRVTLRCSPRSGDLSVYWYQQSLDQGLQFLIQYYNGEERAKGNILERFSAQQFPDLHSELNLSSLELGDSALYFCASSVGTTGSSGNTIYFGEGSWLTVV.

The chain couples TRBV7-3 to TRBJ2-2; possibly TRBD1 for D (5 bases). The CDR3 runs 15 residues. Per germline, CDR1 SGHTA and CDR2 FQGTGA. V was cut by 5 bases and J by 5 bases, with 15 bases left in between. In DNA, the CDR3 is TGTGCCAGCAGCACGACAGTATTAGGAACCGGGGAGCTGTTTTTT. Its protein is CASSTTVLGTGELFF.

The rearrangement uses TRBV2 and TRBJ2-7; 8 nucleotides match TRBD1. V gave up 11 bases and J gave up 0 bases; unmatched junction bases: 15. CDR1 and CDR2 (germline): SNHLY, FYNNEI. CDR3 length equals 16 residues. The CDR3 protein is CAALDRDILDSYEQYF. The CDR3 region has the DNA TGTGCCGCCTTGGACAGGGATATCTTGGACTCCTACGAGCAGTACTTC.

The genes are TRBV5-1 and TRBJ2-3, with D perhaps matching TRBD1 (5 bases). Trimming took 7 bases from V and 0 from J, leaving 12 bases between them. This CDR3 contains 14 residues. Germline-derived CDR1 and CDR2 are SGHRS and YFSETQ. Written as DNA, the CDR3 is TGCGCCAGCGTCCAGGGCGGTAGCACAGATACGCAGTATTTT. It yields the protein CASVQGGSTDTQYF.

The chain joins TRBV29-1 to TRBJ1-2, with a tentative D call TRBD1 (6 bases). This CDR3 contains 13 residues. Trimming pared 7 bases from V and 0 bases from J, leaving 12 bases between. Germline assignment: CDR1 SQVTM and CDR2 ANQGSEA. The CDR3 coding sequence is TGCAGCGCGGACAGCAGTACTAACTATGGCTACACCTTC. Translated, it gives CSADSSTNYGYTF.